This T cell receptor beta chain was observed in a study of blood T cell repertoires in COVID-19 (dated by TCRdb to about 2020). Regarding the research as a whole: Collaborator samples came from the United States, Italy and Spain and covered acute and convalescent phases of COVID-19. The prospective study material was composed of cDNA or gDNA derived from T cells, B-cell-depleted T cells, or PBMCs. Sample metadata almost always included a de-identified subject ID, COVID-19 status, age in years and sex. The repertoires were made available in a free public database intended to serve as a resource for research on the immune response to SARS-CoV-2. The samples were drawn from two sources: the first 160 participants of the ongoing ImmuneRACE study, and 1,000 to 1,500 subjects contributed by 6 global collaborators. Where available, HLA class I and class II types were obtained from metadata supplied by the sample provider rather than from assay-based typing. Subjects who had been exposed to COVID-19, were actively infected with it, or had recovered from it provided the deeply sampled blood TCRbeta repertoires that made up the dataset. Paper-wide results and their limitations: Clinical and demographic metadata were provided uncurated, with the amount varying by source and participant.

The immunoSEQ Assay, a bias-controlled multiplex PCR, was used to amplify TCRbeta CDR3 regions from genomic DNA. The study's processing was this. The number of nucleated cells in each sample was estimated by amplification of reference gene primers within the assay. To quantify the absolute abundance of each unique TCRbeta CDR3 rearrangement, sequence reads were collapsed and filtered. For each sample, productive Simpson clonality was calculated by taking the square root of Simpson's diversity index across productive rearrangements. Not all clones reach the TCRdb copy of this immuneACCESS table, which keeps in-frame sequences only. Checked studies attribute under half of the gap to unresolved V genes and leave the rest unexplained. Clone size and V and J calls were adopted from that table, with D and trimming inferred from the DNA. The sample table holds some 270,000 clones, of which around 82% were seen once. The ten top clones hold 15% to 18% of the sample.

On this clone itself: Its antigen remains undetermined. No per-base quality is available; no much larger clone lies one base away.

At one collaborating source in Seattle, patients were enrolled during active infection and were followed longitudinally through the course of disease. Each collaborating institution followed its own protocols to collect whole blood in K2EDTA tubes. Collaborator samples were shipped for TCRbeta analysis as frozen whole blood, isolated PBMCs, or DNA extracted from either sample type. CDR1 and CDR2, per the germline V gene, are MNHEY and SVGAGI. V and J are trimmed by 6 bases and 3 bases, and the gene matches miss 5 bases of the junction. The CDR3 runs 15 amino acids, cysteine and phenylalanine included. The DNA shown is the 45-base CDR3, in frame from base 1.

Recombination linked TRBV6-5 to TRBJ2-2, with 9 junctional bases fitting TRBD1. The receptor was isolated from a person between 70 and 80 years old with COVID-19, enrolled during active disease. Sequencing was carried out using peripheral blood. The sequenced DNA is TGTGCCAGCAGGAGAGACAGGGGGGACACCGGGGAGCTGTTTTTT. Its amino acids are CASRRDRGDTGELFF.